This T cell receptor (beta chain) is drawn from a study of patients and donors after allogeneic stem cell transplantation (dated by TCRdb to about 2020). Here V drops 3 bases and J drops 0 bases, and the junction holds 5 bases not matched to any gene. Taken from the germline V gene (reference sequence), the CDR1 and CDR2 loops are MNHEY and SMNVEV. Counted from cysteine to phenylalanine, this CDR3 has 16 amino acids. The DNA shown is the 48-base CDR3, in frame from base 1. Comments on this clonotype: The antigen this receptor binds is unknown. Per-nucleotide qualities are absent, and no much larger clonotype sits a single base away.

The receptor library was made with RT-PCR. TCRdb lists the instrument as NextSeq 550. In-frame beta chains were kept once TCRdb had trimmed the public reads at Q25 with fastp and called clones with MiXCR. Here each entry gathers all rows of one CDR3 protein and keeps the most common genes and DNA. The table for this sample lists over 150,000 distinct CDR3 sequences; around two fifths of them were counted only once. Around 35% of the sample rests with the top ten. The rearrangement joined TRBV27 to TRBJ2-4; 7 middle bases align to TRBD1. Sequenced input: blood, either unsorted or a sorted T cell fraction (not recorded which). This TCR derives from a human donor who was either an allogeneic HSCT recipient or a stem cell or donor lymphocyte infusion donor (not recorded which). It is not recorded whose cells these are; they may come from a transplant donor. The CDR3 has the sequence CASSLGTDLAKNIQYF. The DNA is as follows: TGTGCCAGCAGTTTGGGGACAGACCTAGCCAAAAACATTCAGTACTTC.